Below, 28 T cell receptor beta chains from the same sample are listed, as sequenced in a study of identical twins. TCRdb reanalysed the 5' RACE reads using MiXCR and keeps one entry per CDR3 protein. Of about 720,000 distinct CDR3 sequences listed, 8.6% are singletons. The sample was also reused in another study, on yellow fever vaccine responses in identical twins.

The sequencing sample was made of PBMCs. These receptor sequences come from a woman under 30 in good health.

This clonotype has a count of ten or more. This sequence joins TRBV14 and TRBJ1-2, with D uncertain. Trimming left V 0 bases short and J 2 bases short, with 10 bases between. The CDR3 consists of 15 residues. Germline V CDR1 and CDR2: SGHDN, FVKESK. CDR3 nucleotide sequence: TGTGCCAGCAGCCAAGACTTAGGCCGGAACTATGGCTACACCTTC. The encoded protein is CASSQDLGRNYGYTF.

This clonotype was picked up many times. The rearrangement joins TRBV4-2 to TRBJ2-7; D not certain. CDR3 length: 15 amino acids. Per the germline V gene, CDR1 is LGHNA and CDR2 is YNFKEQ. V lost 4 bases, J lost 2 bases, and 15 bases lay in between. The CDR3 nucleotides are TGTGCCAGCAGCCTATCACGCCTCTGGGCCTACGAGCAGTACTTC. Translating gives CASSLSRLWAYEQYF.

This clonotype was found many times. This chain joins TRBV12-3 or TRBV12-4 and TRBJ1-4; the D is unclear. Trimming cost V 8 bases and J 3 bases, with 13 bases left between them. The CDR3 spans 14 residues. CDR3 residues: CASFFGGANEKLFF. The CDR3 DNA reads as TGTGCCAGCTTCTTCGGTGGGGCTAATGAAAAACTGTTTTTT.

This clonotype occurred many times. The rearrangement uses TRBV10-3 and TRBJ2-3; 10 bases map to TRBD2. This CDR3 region has 15 residues. J lost 5 bases, V lost 6 bases, and 8 bases had no gene match. Looked up from germline, CDR1 is ENHRY and CDR2 is SYGVKD. The CDR3 here is CAIRASGSRGDTQYF. CDR3 DNA sequence: TGTGCCATCAGGGCTAGCGGGAGTCGCGGAGATACGCAGTATTTT.

This chain links TRBV20-1 with TRBJ2-7; no clear D gene. CDR1 DFQATT and CDR2 SNEGSKA come from the germline V gene (reference sequence). The CDR3 is 12 residues long. V was cut by 3 bases and J by 0 bases, with 6 bases left in between. The CDR3 coding sequence is TGCAGTGCTAGCCCCGTCTCCTACGAGCAGTACTTC. Protein sequence: CSASPVSYEQYF.

This clonotype has a handful of counts. The chain carries TRBV24-1 and TRBJ2-2, with 8 bases lining up with TRBD1. Germline-derived CDR1 and CDR2 are KGHDR and SFDVKD. CDR3 size: 16 residues. V shed 7 bases, J shed 5 bases, and the junction held 11 bases outside the gene matches. CDR3 coding DNA: TGTGCCACCAGCCTCCGGGGGACAGGAGTAACCGGGGAGCTGTTTTTT. Translated: CATSLRGTGVTGELFF.

This clonotype was counted only a few times. The chain uses TRBV15 and TRBJ2-5; D unresolved. CDR1 and CDR2 (germline): LNHNV, YYDKDF (reference sequence). The V and J ends lost 1 base and 3 bases respectively, with 9 bases between them. The length of the CDR3 is 14 residues. CDR3 residues: CATSRGENKETQYF. For the CDR3, the DNA is TGTGCCACCAGCAGAGGAGAAAATAAAGAGACCCAGTACTTC.

The chain couples TRBV18 to TRBJ2-5; D gene ambiguous. Germline assignment: CDR1 KGHSH and CDR2 LQKENI. This CDR3 contains 13 residues. The germline V and J ends were trimmed by 6 bases and 0 bases, with 8 bases remaining between them. In DNA, the CDR3 is TGTGCCAGCTCCCAACTCCACCAAGAGACCCAGTACTTC. It codes for CASSQLHQETQYF.

The V call is TRBV7-2, the J call TRBJ1-2; D might be TRBD1 (5 bases). Germline V gives CDR1 SGHTA, CDR2 FQGNSA. The CDR3 contains 15 residues. V was pared by 0 bases and J by 7 bases, with 15 bases between. CDR3 nucleotides: TGTGCCAGCAGCTTAGCCATGGGGGGAGGTGGTGGCTACACCTTC. Amino acids: CASSLAMGGGGGYTF.

In this sample, this clonotype turned up many times. The chain recombines TRBV11-2 with TRBJ2-2, with TRBD2 identical over 9 bases. Germline values: CDR1 SGHAT, CDR2 FQNNGV. The CDR3 sequence is 18 residues long. V shed 3 bases, J shed 2 bases, and the junction held 10 bases outside the gene matches. The CDR3 reads CASSFDSGLAINTGELFF. The CDR3 nucleotides are TGTGCCAGCAGCTTTGATTCGGGACTAGCTATTAACACCGGGGAGCTGTTTTTT.

This clonotype was seen a few times. This sequence joins TRBV12-3 or TRBV12-4 and TRBJ2-2; D uncertain. The germline V and J ends were trimmed by 6 bases and 6 bases, with 11 bases remaining between them. The CDR3 is 13 residues long. CDR3 region: CASSPEVAGELFF. The CDR3 DNA reads as TGTGCCAGCAGCCCAGAGGTAGCCGGGGAGCTGTTTTTT.

This clonotype showed up just a few times. Here the CDR3 reads CAIRRDGSYEQYF. The CDR3 coding sequence is TGTGCCATCAGGAGGGACGGATCCTACGAGCAGTACTTC. The rearrangement joins TRBV10-3 to TRBJ2-7; either TRBD1 or TRBD2 may supply D (5 bases each). The CDR3 covers 13 residues. Trimming pared 6 bases from V and 1 base from J, leaving 10 bases between. The V gene's germline CDR1 is ENHRY and CDR2 SYGVKD.

This clonotype showed up just a few times. The chain combines TRBV4-3 with TRBJ2-1; no clear D. The germline V gene encodes CDR1 LGHNA and CDR2 YSLEER. The CDR3 is 15 residues long. V was cut by 0 bases and J by 4 bases, with 10 bases left in between. As DNA, the CDR3 is TGCGCCAGCAGCCAAGATCGTACAGCGTACAATGAGCAGTTCTTC. As protein: CASSQDRTAYNEQFF.

Comments on this clonotype: Sequence at one end of the junction differs from germline and may be a read error. V and J are TRBV6-1 and TRBJ1-5; a possible D gene is TRBD1 (5 bases). Germline-derived CDR1 and CDR2 are MNHNS and SASEGT. This CDR3 comprises 17 residues. Here the CDR3 reads CASSESTVPRGNKPQHF. The CDR3 nucleotides are TGTGCCAGCAGTGAATCGACGGTCCCTCGGGGCAATAAGCCCCAGCATTTT.

The chain employs TRBV6-2 or TRBV6-3 and TRBJ2-5, with D possibly TRBD1 on 6 matching bases. The length of the CDR3 is 14 residues. Germline CDR1 is MNHEY and CDR2 is SVGEGT. The CDR3 nucleotides are TGTGCGCACCACAGGGAATTGGTCCAAGAGACCCAGTACTTC. Translation: CAHHRELVQETQYF.

The chain employs TRBV7-9 and TRBJ1-4, with TRBD1 matching over 10 bases. Trimming at V came to 5 bases and at J to 0 bases, leaving 6 bases not matched to a gene. Germline V lookup: CDR1 SEHNR, CDR2 FQNEAQ (reference sequence). CDR3 length: 17 residues. CDR3 loop: CASSPGQGIATNEKLFF. As DNA, the CDR3 is TGTGCCAGCAGCCCGGGACAGGGGATCGCAACTAATGAAAAACTGTTTTTT.

This clonotype has a count of ten or more. The gene calls are TRBV15 and TRBJ2-1, with 9 bases that match TRBD2. V shed 6 bases, J shed 4 bases, and the junction held 1 base outside the gene matches. CDR1 and CDR2 (germline): LNHNV, YYDKDF (reference sequence). The CDR3 has 13 amino acids. CDR3 protein: CATRTSGYNEQFF. The CDR3 bases are TGTGCCACCAGGACTAGCGGATACAATGAGCAGTTCTTC.

This clonotype was recorded at least ten times. The genes are TRBV5-6 and TRBJ2-3; 7 nucleotides align to TRBD1. The trim removed 0 bases at V and 3 bases at J, leaving 16 bases unmatched. Germline V gives CDR1 SGHDT, CDR2 YYEEEE. CDR3 length equals 19 residues. This CDR3 reads CASSLDRGPTGLSTDTQYF. Written as DNA, the CDR3 is TGTGCCAGCAGCTTGGACAGGGGCCCAACAGGGCTCTCTACAGATACGCAGTATTTT.

At least ten counts were recorded for this clonotype. This chain links TRBV2 with TRBJ2-3, with 7 bases lining up with TRBD2. The CDR3 is made up of 14 amino acids. Trimming cost V 6 bases and J 5 bases; bases outside gene matches: 8. Germline V gives CDR1 SNHLY, CDR2 FYNNEI. CDR3: CASRVRLAEDTQYF. CDR3 in DNA: TGTGCCAGCAGAGTTAGACTAGCAGAAGATACGCAGTATTTT.

This clonotype was observed a handful of times. CDR3 in DNA: TGCGCCAGCAGTTATAATGGGGGGAACAATTCACCCCTCCACTTT. Translating gives CASSYNGGNNSPLHF. This chain connects TRBV5-1 to TRBJ1-6; D possibly corresponds to TRBD1 (5 bases). This CDR3 is 15 amino acids long. Germline CDR1 and CDR2: SGHRS and YFSETQ. Trimming pared 5 bases from V and 7 bases from J, leaving 16 bases between.

This clonotype was seen many times. The chain has TRBV7-2 and TRBJ2-3; the D gene could be TRBD1 or TRBD2 (5 bases each). V was cut by 5 bases and J by 0 bases, with 12 bases left in between. Germline assignment: CDR1 SGHTA and CDR2 FQGNSA. The CDR3 consists of 15 residues. The CDR3 DNA follows: TGTGCCAGCAGCGCAACCGGGGCTAGCACAGATACGCAGTATTTT. Residues: CASSATGASTDTQYF.

This clonotype occurred a few times. V and J are TRBV14 and TRBJ2-5, with unresolved D. V lost 0 bases and J lost 6, with 8 bases in between. Germline CDR1 SGHDN, CDR2 FVKESK. The CDR3 is 13 residues long. The CDR3 DNA reads TGTGCCAGCAGCCAAGATCTAGGAAAGACCCAGTACTTC. Residues: CASSQDLGKTQYF.

In its sample, this clonotype was seen a few times. The rearrangement uses TRBV11-1 and TRBJ2-3; 8 bases match TRBD2. The length of the CDR3 is 18 residues. Germline CDR1 is SGHAT and CDR2 is FQDESV (reference sequence). Germline trimming cut 5 bases from V and 4 bases from J; bases unmatched to any gene: 17. The CDR3 here is CASSQAGVKRGSADTQYF. The CDR3, as DNA: TGTGCCAGCAGCCAGGCGGGGGTCAAGCGGGGGAGTGCAGATACGCAGTATTTT.

This clonotype was observed a handful of times. This sequence joins TRBV7-3 and TRBJ2-7; perhaps TRBD2 as D (7 bases). The CDR3 contains 14 residues. In germline, CDR1 is SGHTA, CDR2 FQGTGA. Trimming cost V 5 bases and J 6 bases, with 17 bases left between them. The CDR3 bases are TGTGCCAGCAGCCCCACTAGCGTAGGGGGCGAGCAGTACTTC. It yields the protein CASSPTSVGGEQYF. The full variable domain, its missing parts supplied by reference TRBV7-3 and TRBJ2-7, is GAGVSQTPSNKVTEKGKYVELRCDPISGHTALYWYRQSLGQGPEFLIYFQGTGAADDSGLPNDRFFAVRPEGSVSTLKIQRTERGDSAVYLCASSPTSVGGEQYFGPGTRLTVT.

The table lists this clonotype with a few counts. The chain employs TRBV9 and TRBJ2-3, with D possibly TRBD2 on 5 matching bases. Germline V gives CDR1 SGDLS, CDR2 YYNGEE. CDR3 size: 14 residues. V was shortened by 4 bases and J by 2 bases, with 11 bases between the two germline ends. CDR3 coding DNA: TGTGCCAGCAGCCCAGACCGGGACACAGATACGCAGTATTTT. It translates to CASSPDRDTDTQYF.

This clonotype was seen once. The chain couples TRBV7-9 to TRBJ2-4, with 11 positions matching TRBD2. In germline, CDR1 is SEHNR, CDR2 FQNEAQ (reference sequence). V shed 5 bases and J 0 bases; nucleotides not matched to a gene: 3. This CDR3 spans 16 amino acids. The CDR3 DNA follows: TGTGCCAGCAGCGCACTAGCGGGAGTAGCCAAAAACATTCAGTACTTC. Residues: CASSALAGVAKNIQYF.

This clonotype was detected only a few times. The chain links TRBV20-1 to TRBJ2-3, with a possible D match to TRBD2 (5 bases). Germline V gene lookup returns CDR1 DFQATT and CDR2 SNEGSKA (reference sequence). The ends were cut back, 2 bases at V and 4 bases at J, with 19 bases in the middle. This CDR3 is 16 amino acids long. DNA for the CDR3: TGCAGTGCTAGAAAGGCGGACTTCCAGCTGGCAGATACGCAGTATTTT. Translating gives CSARKADFQLADTQYF.

This clonotype was seen a handful of times. The chain has TRBV5-8 and TRBJ2-2; D gene ambiguous. Deletions cut 1 base from V and 4 bases from J, with 5 bases between. The germline CDR1 and CDR2 sequences are SGHTS and YDEGEE. The CDR3 length is 13 residues. The CDR3 loop is CASSLRFTGELFF. The CDR3 nucleotides read TGTGCCAGCAGCTTGCGATTCACCGGGGAGCTGTTTTTT.